The clone carrying this T cell receptor (beta chain) has ten or more counts. Its target is unknown. The unsorted libraries were prepared from 2 million PBMCs (stored at -80 C). Germline V gives CDR1 MDHEN, CDR2 SYDVKM. CDR3 length: 13 residues. With V trimmed by 6 bases and J by 9 bases, 7 bases remained unmatched. The data were obtained in a study of neurological immune-mediated disorders. The cDNA was synthesized by means of template-switch 5'RACE, which was carried out with 10-nucleotide random UMIs. TCRdb re-derived calls from the 5' RACE reads in MiXCR, one entry per CDR3 protein. Of about 40,000 distinct CDR3 sequences in the sample, 2.5% are singletons; the top ten hold approximately 2.2%. Study-level findings and limits: Phylogenetic grouping put 18 of 34 multiple sclerosis patients' repertoires into one related-CDR3 cluster, a possible signature.

Sample: PBMCs. The chain recombines TRBV28 with TRBJ2-5, with 10 bases identical to TRBD2. The sequence derives from a man between 50 and 59 years old with multiple sclerosis. CDR3 sequence (DNA): TGTGCCAGCAGGACTAGCGGGCTTCAGGCCCAGTACTTC. Its protein is CASRTSGLQAQYF. Full variable domain (rest looked up from reference TRBV28 and TRBJ2-5): DVKVTQSSRYLVKRTGEKVFLECVQDMDHENMFWYRQDPGLGLRLIYFSYDVKMKEKGDIPEGYSVSREKKERFSLILESASTNQTSMYLCASRTSGLQAQYFGPGTRLLVL.